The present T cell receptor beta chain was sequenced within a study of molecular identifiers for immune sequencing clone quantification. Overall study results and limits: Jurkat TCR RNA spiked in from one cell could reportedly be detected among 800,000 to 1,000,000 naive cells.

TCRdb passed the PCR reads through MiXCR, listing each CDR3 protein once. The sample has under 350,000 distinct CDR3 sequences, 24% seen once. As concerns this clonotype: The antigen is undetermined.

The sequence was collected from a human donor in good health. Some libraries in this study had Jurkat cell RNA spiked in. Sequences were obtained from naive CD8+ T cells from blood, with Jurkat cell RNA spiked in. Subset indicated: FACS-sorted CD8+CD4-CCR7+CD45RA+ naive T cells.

The CDR3 region has the DNA TGTGCCAGCAGCCAAGATTTCGGCGAGACCCAGTACTTC. This encodes CASSQDFGETQYF. This sequence joins TRBV14 and TRBJ2-5; D is ambiguous. The CDR3 runs to 13 residues. V was shortened by 0 bases and J by 5 bases, with 7 bases between the two germline ends. The V gene's germline CDR1 is SGHDN and CDR2 FVKESK.